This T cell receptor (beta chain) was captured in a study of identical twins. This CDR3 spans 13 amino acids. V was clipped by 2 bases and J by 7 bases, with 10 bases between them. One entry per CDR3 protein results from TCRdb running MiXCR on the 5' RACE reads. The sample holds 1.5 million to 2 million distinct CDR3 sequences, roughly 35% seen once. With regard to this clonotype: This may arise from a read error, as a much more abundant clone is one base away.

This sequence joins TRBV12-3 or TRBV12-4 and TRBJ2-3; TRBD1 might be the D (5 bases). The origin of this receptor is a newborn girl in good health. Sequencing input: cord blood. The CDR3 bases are TGTGCCAGCAGTTTAACAGGAGCCTATACGCAGTATTTT. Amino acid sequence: CASSLTGAYTQYF.